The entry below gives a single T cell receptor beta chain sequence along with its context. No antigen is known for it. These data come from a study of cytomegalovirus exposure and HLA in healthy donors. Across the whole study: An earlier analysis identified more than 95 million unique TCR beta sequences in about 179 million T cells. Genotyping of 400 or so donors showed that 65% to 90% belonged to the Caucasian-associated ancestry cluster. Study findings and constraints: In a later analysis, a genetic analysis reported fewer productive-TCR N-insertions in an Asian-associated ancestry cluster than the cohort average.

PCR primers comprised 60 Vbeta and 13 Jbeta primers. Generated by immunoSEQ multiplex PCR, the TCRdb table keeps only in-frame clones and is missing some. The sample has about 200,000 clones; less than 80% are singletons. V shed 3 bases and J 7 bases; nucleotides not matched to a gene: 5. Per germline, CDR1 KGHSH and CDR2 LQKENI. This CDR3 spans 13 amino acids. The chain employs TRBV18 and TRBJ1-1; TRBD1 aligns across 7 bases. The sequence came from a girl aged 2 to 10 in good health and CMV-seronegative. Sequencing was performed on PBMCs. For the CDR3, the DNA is TGTGCCAGCTCACCCCAACAGGGGCATGAAGCTTTCTTT. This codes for CASSPQQGHEAFF.